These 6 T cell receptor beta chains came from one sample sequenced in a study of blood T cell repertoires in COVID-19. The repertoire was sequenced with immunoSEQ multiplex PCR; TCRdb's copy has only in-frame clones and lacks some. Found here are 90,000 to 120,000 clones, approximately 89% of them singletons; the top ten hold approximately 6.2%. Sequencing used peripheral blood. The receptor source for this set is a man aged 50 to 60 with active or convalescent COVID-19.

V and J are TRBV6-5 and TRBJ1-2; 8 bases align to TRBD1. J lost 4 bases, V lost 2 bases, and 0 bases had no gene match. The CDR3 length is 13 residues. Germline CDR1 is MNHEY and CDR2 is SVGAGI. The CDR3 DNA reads TGTGCCAGCAGTTACGACAGGGGCTATGGCTACACCTTC. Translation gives CASSYDRGYGYTF.

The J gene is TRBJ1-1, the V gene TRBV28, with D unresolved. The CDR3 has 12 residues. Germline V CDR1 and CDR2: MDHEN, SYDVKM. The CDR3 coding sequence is TGTGGTTCATTGACTTCGGACACTGAAGCTTTCTTT. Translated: CGSLTSDTEAFF.

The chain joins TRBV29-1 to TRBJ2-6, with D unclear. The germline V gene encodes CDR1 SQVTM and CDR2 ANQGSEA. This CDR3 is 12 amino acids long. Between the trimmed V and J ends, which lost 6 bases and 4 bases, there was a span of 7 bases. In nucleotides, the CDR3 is TGCAGCGTCCTTCCCGGGGCCAACGTCCTGACTTTC. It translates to CSVLPGANVLTF.

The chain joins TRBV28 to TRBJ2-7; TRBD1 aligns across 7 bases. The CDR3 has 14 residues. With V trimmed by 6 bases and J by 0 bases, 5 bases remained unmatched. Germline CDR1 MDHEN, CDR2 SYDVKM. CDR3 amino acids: CASRRQGISYEQYF. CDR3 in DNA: TGTGCCAGCAGACGACAGGGTATCTCCTACGAGCAGTACTTC.

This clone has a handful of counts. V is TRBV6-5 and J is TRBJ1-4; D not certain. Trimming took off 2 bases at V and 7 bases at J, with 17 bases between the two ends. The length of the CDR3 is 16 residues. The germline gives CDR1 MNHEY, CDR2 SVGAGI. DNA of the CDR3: TGTGCCAGCAGTTACATGGGAGAGGACTCGGGTGAAAAACTGTTTTTT. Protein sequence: CASSYMGEDSGEKLFF.

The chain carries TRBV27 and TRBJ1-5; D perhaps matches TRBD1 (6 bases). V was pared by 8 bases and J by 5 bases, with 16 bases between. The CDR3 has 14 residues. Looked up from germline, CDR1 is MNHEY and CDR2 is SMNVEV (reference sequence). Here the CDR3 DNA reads TGTGCCAGCGCCCGGGACACATCTTATCAGCCCCAGCATTTT. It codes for CASARDTSYQPQHF.